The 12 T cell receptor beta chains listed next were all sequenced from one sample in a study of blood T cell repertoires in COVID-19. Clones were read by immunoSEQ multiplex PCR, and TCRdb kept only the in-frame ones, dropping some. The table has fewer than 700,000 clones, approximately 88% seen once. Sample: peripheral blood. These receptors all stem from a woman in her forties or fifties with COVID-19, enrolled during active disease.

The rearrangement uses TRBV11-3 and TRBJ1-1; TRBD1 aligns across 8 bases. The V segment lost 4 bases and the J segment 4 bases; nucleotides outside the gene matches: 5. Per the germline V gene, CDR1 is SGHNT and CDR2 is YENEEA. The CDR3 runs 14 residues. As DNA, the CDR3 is TGTGCCAGCAGCTCAGGGGGCGAGGGCACTGAAGCTTTCTTT. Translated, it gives CASSSGGEGTEAFF. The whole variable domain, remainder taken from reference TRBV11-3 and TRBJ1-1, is EAGVVQSPRYKIIEKKQPVAFWCNPISGHNTLYWYLQNLGQGPELLIRYENEEAVDDSQLPKDRFSAERLKGVDSTLKIQPAELGDSAVYLCASSSGGEGTEAFFGQGTRLTVV.

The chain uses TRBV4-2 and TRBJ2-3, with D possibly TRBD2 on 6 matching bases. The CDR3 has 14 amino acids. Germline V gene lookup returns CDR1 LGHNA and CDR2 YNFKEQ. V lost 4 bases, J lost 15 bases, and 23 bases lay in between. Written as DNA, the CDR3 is TGTGCCAGCAGCCGTCAAGAAAGGGACTCGGTTGTCTATTTT. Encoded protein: CASSRQERDSVVYF.

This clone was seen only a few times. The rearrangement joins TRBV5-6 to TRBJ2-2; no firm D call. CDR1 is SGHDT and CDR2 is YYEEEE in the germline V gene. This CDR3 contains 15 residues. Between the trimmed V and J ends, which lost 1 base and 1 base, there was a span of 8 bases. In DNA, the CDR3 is TGTGCCAGCAGCTTGTGGCAGGAGAACACCGGGGAGCTGTTTTTT. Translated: CASSLWQENTGELFF.

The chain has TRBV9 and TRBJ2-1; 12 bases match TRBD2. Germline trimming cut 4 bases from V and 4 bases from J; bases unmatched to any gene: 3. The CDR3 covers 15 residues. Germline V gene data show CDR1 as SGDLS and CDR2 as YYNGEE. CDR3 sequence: CASSTSGGLYNEQFF. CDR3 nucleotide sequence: TGTGCCAGCAGCACTAGCGGGGGGCTTTACAATGAGCAGTTCTTC. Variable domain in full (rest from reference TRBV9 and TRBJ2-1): DSGVTQTPKHLITATGQRVTLRCSPRSGDLSVYWYQQSLDQGLQFLIQYYNGEERAKGNILERFSAQQFPDLHSELNLSSLELGDSALYFCASSTSGGLYNEQFFGPGTRLTVL.

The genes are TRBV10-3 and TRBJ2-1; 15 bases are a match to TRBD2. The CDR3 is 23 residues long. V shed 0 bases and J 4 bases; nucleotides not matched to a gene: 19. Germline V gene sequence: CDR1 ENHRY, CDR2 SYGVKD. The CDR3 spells CAISESEIEGLAGGKGSYNEQFF. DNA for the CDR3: TGTGCCATCAGTGAGTCCGAGATTGAAGGACTAGCGGGGGGGAAGGGGTCTTACAATGAGCAGTTCTTC.

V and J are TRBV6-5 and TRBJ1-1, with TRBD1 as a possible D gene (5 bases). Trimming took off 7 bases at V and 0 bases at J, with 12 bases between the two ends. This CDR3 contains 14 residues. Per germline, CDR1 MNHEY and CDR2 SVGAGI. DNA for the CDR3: TGTGCCAGCAAGTCGGGGGTGGTGAACACTGAAGCTTTCTTT. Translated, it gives CASKSGVVNTEAFF.

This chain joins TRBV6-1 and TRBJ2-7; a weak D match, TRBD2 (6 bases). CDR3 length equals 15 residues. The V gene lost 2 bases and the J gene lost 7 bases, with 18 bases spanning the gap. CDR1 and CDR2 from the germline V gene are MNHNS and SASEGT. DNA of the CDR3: TGTGCCAGCAGTGAACTCTGGGGCCCCGGGGGAGAGCAGTACTTC. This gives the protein CASSELWGPGGEQYF.

The CDR3 loop reads CASSFKGDTEAFF. The CDR3 nucleotides are TGTGCCAGCAGCTTTAAAGGGGACACTGAAGCTTTCTTT. This chain joins TRBV7-9 and TRBJ1-1; D might be TRBD1 (5 bases). V was shortened by 3 bases and J by 3 bases, with 8 bases between the two germline ends. This CDR3 is 13 amino acids long. Germline CDR1 SEHNR, CDR2 FQNEAQ (reference sequence).

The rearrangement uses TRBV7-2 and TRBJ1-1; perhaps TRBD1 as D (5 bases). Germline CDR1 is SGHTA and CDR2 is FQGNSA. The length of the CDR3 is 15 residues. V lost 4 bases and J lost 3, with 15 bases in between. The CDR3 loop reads CASSSGLQEYTEAFF. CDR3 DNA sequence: TGTGCCAGCAGCTCGGGACTTCAGGAGTACACTGAAGCTTTCTTT.

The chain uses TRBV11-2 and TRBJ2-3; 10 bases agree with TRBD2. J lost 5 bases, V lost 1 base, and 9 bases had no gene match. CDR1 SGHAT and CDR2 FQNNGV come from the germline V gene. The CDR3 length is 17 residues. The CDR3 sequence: CASSLGSGGAIGDTQYF. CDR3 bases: TGTGCCAGCAGCTTAGGGAGCGGGGGGGCGATTGGAGATACGCAGTATTTT.

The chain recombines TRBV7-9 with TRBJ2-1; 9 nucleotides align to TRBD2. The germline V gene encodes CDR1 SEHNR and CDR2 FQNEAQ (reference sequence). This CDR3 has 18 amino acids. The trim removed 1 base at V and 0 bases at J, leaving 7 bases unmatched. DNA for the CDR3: TGTGCCAGCAGCTTAGGATCTAGCGGGGCCTTCTCCTACAATGAGCAGTTCTTC. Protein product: CASSLGSSGAFSYNEQFF.

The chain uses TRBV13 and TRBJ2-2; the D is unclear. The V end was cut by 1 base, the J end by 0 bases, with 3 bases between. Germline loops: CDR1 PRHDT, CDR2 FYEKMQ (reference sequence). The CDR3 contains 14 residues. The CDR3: CASSLAANTGELFF. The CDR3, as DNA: TGTGCCAGCAGCTTAGCGGCGAACACCGGGGAGCTGTTTTTT.